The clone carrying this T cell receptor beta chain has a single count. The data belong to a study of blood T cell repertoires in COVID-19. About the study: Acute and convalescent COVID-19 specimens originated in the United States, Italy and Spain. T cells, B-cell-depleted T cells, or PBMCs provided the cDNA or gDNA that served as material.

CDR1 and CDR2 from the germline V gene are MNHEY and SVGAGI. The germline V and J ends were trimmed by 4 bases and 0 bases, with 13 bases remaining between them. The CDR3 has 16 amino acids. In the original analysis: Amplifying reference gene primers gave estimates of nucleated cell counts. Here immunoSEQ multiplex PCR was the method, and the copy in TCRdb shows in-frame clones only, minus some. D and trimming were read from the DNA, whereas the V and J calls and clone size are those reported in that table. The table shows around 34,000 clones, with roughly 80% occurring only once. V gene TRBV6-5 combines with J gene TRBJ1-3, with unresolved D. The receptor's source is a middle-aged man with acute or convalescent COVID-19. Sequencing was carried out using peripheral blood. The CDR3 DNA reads TGTGCCAGCAGTTCAACCCTAGGTAGCTCTGGAAACACCATATATTTT. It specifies CASSSTLGSSGNTIYF.